Listed below are T cell receptor beta chains from one sample, sequenced in a study of OX40 agonist ivuxolimab in advanced cancers. The protocol was immunoSEQ multiplex PCR, while the TCRdb copy is restricted to in-frame clones and leaves out a portion. This sample has about 79,000 clones, with less than 95% found just once. The sample consisted of CD4+ or CD8+ T cells sorted from blood, taken in a trial of the OX40 agonist ivuxolimab. Receptors were obtained from an adult with an advanced solid tumor such as melanoma, head and neck, liver or kidney cancer. Each CDR3 is given with its conserved first and last residue. D genes are given only for firm matches. Clone size, where shown, is once, few, many, or a class for clones that have expanded.

D gene: NA; clone size: NA; J gene: TRBJ1-2; V gene: TRBV6-5; CDR3 DNA: TGTGCCAGCAGTTACGACAGGAACTATGGCTACACCTTC; CDR3 protein: CASSYDRNYGYTF
D gene: NA; clone size: NA; J gene: TRBJ1-5; V gene: TRBV2; CDR3 DNA: TGTGCCAGCAGTACCCAACCCCCTAGCAATCAGCCCCAGCATTTT; CDR3 protein: CASSTQPPSNQPQHF
D gene: NA; clone size: once; J gene: TRBJ1-1; V gene: TRBV5-1; CDR3 DNA: TGCGCCAGCAGCTTGGGACTTCTGAACACTGAAGCTTTCTTT; CDR3 protein: CASSLGLLNTEAFF
D gene: NA; clone size: NA; J gene: TRBJ2-1; V gene: TRBV19; CDR3 DNA: TGTGCCAGTAGACTAAACTCGGGGGTAGGGCTAGACAATGAGCAGTTCTTC; CDR3 protein: CASRLNSGVGLDNEQFF
D gene: NA; clone size: NA; J gene: TRBJ2-2; V gene: TRBV2; CDR3 DNA: TGTGCCAGCAGGGCGGGACAGTACACCGGGGAGCTGTTTTTT; CDR3 protein: CASRAGQYTGELFF
D gene: NA; clone size: NA; J gene: TRBJ2-2; V gene: TRBV7-6; CDR3 DNA: TGTGCCAGCAGCATCGGGCGGGTCGGGGAGCTGTTTTTT; CDR3 protein: CASSIGRVGELFF
D gene: TRBD1; clone size: NA; J gene: TRBJ2-2; V gene: TRBV2; CDR3 DNA: TGTGCCAGCGGGCTTCAGGGGGACACCGGGGAGCTGTTTTTT; CDR3 protein: CASGLQGDTGELFF
D gene: NA; clone size: once; J gene: TRBJ2-5; V gene: TRBV7-9; CDR3 DNA: TGTGCCAGCAGCTTTGGGGTCCAAGAGACCCAGTACTTC; CDR3 protein: CASSFGVQETQYF
D gene: TRBD2; clone size: NA; J gene: TRBJ2-5; V gene: TRBV5-4; CDR3 DNA: TGTGCCAGCAGCTGGGGGGAGGGTAGGGAGACCCAGTACTTC; CDR3 protein: CASSWGEGRETQYF
D gene: NA; clone size: NA; J gene: TRBJ2-1; V gene: TRBV19; CDR3 DNA: TGTGCCAGTAGGCCAGGTGGGGGGAATGAGCAGTTCTTC; CDR3 protein: CASRPGGGNEQFF
D gene: TRBD1; clone size: NA; J gene: TRBJ1-4; V gene: TRBV4-1; CDR3 DNA: TGCGCCAGCAGCCAGGAGATTAACAGGGGGCTTTTAAGCCCGACAAATGAAAAACTGTTTTTT; CDR3 protein: CASSQEINRGLLSPTNEKLFF
D gene: TRBD2; clone size: NA; J gene: TRBJ2-3; V gene: TRBV27; CDR3 DNA: TGTGCCAGCAGTTCTGAACTAGCGGGGGCCGGCACAGATACGCAGTATTTT; CDR3 protein: CASSSELAGAGTDTQYF
D gene: NA; clone size: NA; J gene: TRBJ1-5; V gene: TRBV7-7; CDR3 DNA: TGTGCTAGCAGCTTAGACGGGGACGAGGAGCCCCAGCATTTT; CDR3 protein: CASSLDGDEEPQHF
D gene: TRBD1; clone size: NA; J gene: TRBJ2-4; V gene: TRBV18; CDR3 DNA: TGTGCCAGCTCACCACCGGACAGGGGGCGAAACATTCAGTACTTC; CDR3 protein: CASSPPDRGRNIQYF
D gene: NA; clone size: NA; J gene: TRBJ1-5; V gene: TRBV29-1; CDR3 DNA: TGCAGCGTTGCTTCAGGGACGGGCAATCAGCCCCAGCATTTT; CDR3 protein: CSVASGTGNQPQHF
D gene: NA; clone size: NA; J gene: TRBJ2-1; V gene: TRBV5-8; CDR3 DNA: TGTGCCAGCAGCGCCGGGACCGGGTGGTACAATGAGCAGTTCTTC; CDR3 protein: CASSAGTGWYNEQFF